This T cell receptor beta chain was sequenced in a study of blood T cell repertoires in COVID-19. The overall study: Specimens from acute and convalescent COVID-19 originated in the United States, Italy and Spain. PBMCs, B-cell-depleted T cells, or T cells provided the cDNA or gDNA that made up the material.

In the authors' workflow: Reference gene primer amplification in the assay estimated nucleated cell counts. The method was immunoSEQ multiplex PCR; TCRdb's version includes in-frame clones alone and lacks a portion of them. Clone size and V and J calls were adopted from that table, with D and trimming inferred from the DNA. The sample lists about 250,000 clones; roughly 81% were seen once. The sequence came from a man aged 45 to 65 with acute or convalescent COVID-19. The sequenced material came from peripheral blood.

The CDR3 here is CASQTPLPGLHF. The CDR3 DNA reads TGTGCCAGCCAAACCCCGCTCCCAGGGCTCCACTTT. This sequence joins TRBV7-3 and TRBJ1-6, with TRBD1 as a possible D gene (5 bases). Germline CDR1 and CDR2: SGHTA and FQGTGA. This CDR3 spans 12 amino acids. V was pared by 8 bases and J by 16 bases, with 18 bases between.